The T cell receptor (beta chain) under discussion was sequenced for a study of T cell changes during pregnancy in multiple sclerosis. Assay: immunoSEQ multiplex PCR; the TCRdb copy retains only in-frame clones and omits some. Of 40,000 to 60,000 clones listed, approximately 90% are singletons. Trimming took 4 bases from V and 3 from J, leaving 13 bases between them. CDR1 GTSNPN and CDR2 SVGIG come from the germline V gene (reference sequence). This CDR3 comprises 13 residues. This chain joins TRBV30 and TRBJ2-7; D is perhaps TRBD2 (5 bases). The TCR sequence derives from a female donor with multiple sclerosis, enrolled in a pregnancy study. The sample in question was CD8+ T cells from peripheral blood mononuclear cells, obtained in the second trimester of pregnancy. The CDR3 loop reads CAWTSGNDYEQYF. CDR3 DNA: TGTGCCTGGACATCGGGGAACGACTACGAGCAGTACTTC.